The 26 T cell receptor beta chains in this list originate from one sample, sequenced in a study of blood T cell repertoires in COVID-19. The assay was immunoSEQ multiplex PCR, and TCRdb's table has in-frame clones only and misses some. This table has 250,000 to 300,000 clones, more than 80% appearing once. Input material: PBMCs or T cells enriched from blood (not recorded which). The receptors come from a woman aged 25 to 39 who had recovered from COVID-19.

The chain joins TRBV19 to TRBJ2-1, with D hard to call. V was cut by 7 bases and J by 0 bases, with 10 bases left in between. Germline-derived CDR1 and CDR2 are LNHDA and SQIVND (reference sequence). This CDR3 has 14 amino acids. The CDR3 DNA sequence: TGTGCCAGTACTGGGCCCTCCTCCTACAATGAGCAGTTCTTC. Residues: CASTGPSSYNEQFF.

This rearrangement joins TRBV28 to TRBJ2-1; perhaps TRBD2 as D (5 bases). Trimming cost V 3 bases and J 5 bases, with 17 bases left between them. The CDR3 runs 16 residues. Germline V gene lookup returns CDR1 MDHEN and CDR2 SYDVKM. The CDR3 nucleotides read TGTGCCAGCAGTTTTGATTCGGACGGGGTTAACAATGAGCAGTTCTTC. Translated, it gives CASSFDSDGVNNEQFF.

The chain combines TRBV19 with TRBJ2-2; 7 nucleotides align to TRBD1. The CDR3 spans 15 residues. In germline, CDR1 is LNHDA, CDR2 SQIVND (reference sequence). J gave up 5 bases and V 7 bases, and 10 bases lay outside the gene matches. DNA for the CDR3: TGTGCCAGTACCCTAGGACAGGCGGTGACCGGGGAGCTGTTTTTT. It specifies CASTLGQAVTGELFF.

The chain couples TRBV20-1 to TRBJ2-3; 12 nucleotides match TRBD2. This CDR3 spans 15 amino acids. Germline loops: CDR1 DFQATT, CDR2 SNEGSKA (reference sequence). V lost 3 bases, J lost 2 bases, and 3 bases stayed unmatched. CDR3 residues: CSASRTSGNTDTQYF. In DNA form, the CDR3 reads TGCAGTGCTAGTAGGACTAGCGGGAACACAGATACGCAGTATTTT.

The genes are TRBV6-6 and TRBJ2-7; TRBD1 might be the D (5 bases). The germline gives CDR1 MNHNY, CDR2 SVGAGI (reference sequence). CDR3 length equals 14 residues. Trimming stripped 2 bases from V and 5 bases from J, with 13 bases between. CDR3: CASSYRQGQHEQYF. CDR3 bases: TGTGCCAGCAGTTACCGGCAGGGTCAACACGAGCAGTACTTC.

This clone was picked up one time. The chain employs TRBV19 and TRBJ1-3; 7 bases are shared with TRBD1. The CDR3 has 15 residues. V lost 4 bases to trimming and J lost 4 bases; unmatched junction nucleotides: 7. Germline values: CDR1 LNHDA, CDR2 SQIVND (reference sequence). DNA of the CDR3: TGTGCCAGTAGTACCCAGACAGGGTCCGGAAACACCATATATTTT. This encodes CASSTQTGSGNTIYF. The whole variable domain, filled in from reference TRBV19 and TRBJ1-3, reads DGGITQSPKYLFRKEGQNVTLSCEQNLNHDAMYWYRQDPGQGLRLIYYSQIVNDFQKGDIAEGYSVSREKKESFPLTVTSAQKNPTAFYLCASSTQTGSGNTIYFGEGSWLTVV.

For this clone: Other DNA sequences in this sample translate to the same CDR3. The rearrangement joins TRBV19 to TRBJ2-7; 11 nucleotides line up with TRBD1. This CDR3 has 14 amino acids. Germline-derived CDR1 and CDR2 are LNHDA and SQIVND (reference sequence). Losses at the gene ends were 7 bases for V and 2 bases for J; bases not matched to a gene: 4. The CDR3 region is CASTPGQGAYEQYF. Here the CDR3 DNA reads TGTGCCAGTACCCCGGGACAGGGGGCCTACGAGCAGTACTTC.

V usage is TRBV11-2 and J usage is TRBJ2-7, with TRBD2 identical over 8 bases. The CDR3 has 13 amino acids. Per the germline V gene, CDR1 is SGHAT and CDR2 is FQNNGV. Unmatched junction bases numbered 8, after V lost 5 bases and J lost 8 bases. CDR3 sequence reads: CASSNARGGKQYF. The CDR3 DNA reads as TGTGCCAGCAGCAACGCTCGGGGGGGGAAGCAGTACTTC.

This chain uses TRBV24-1 with TRBJ2-6; D remains ambiguous. The CDR3 is 14 residues long. V dropped 9 bases and J dropped 1 base, with 9 bases sitting between them. Germline V lookup: CDR1 KGHDR, CDR2 SFDVKD. The CDR3: CATASRSGANVLTF. The CDR3 DNA sequence: TGTGCCACCGCATCGCGATCTGGGGCCAACGTCCTGACTTTC.

This sequence joins TRBV12-3 or TRBV12-4 and TRBJ1-1; possible D gene TRBD1, 6 bases. The V and J ends lost 6 bases and 7 bases respectively, with 12 bases between them. The CDR3 covers 12 residues. The CDR3 DNA reads as TGTGCCAGCAGCCCGAGGGGGGGTGAAGCTTTCTTT. Encoded protein: CASSPRGGEAFF.

V and J are TRBV5-5 and TRBJ2-5, with 11 bases aligning to TRBD1. With V trimmed by 4 bases and J by 4 bases, 6 bases remained unmatched. The CDR3 sequence is 15 residues long. Germline lookup yields CDR1 SGHKS and CDR2 YYEKEE (reference sequence). Here the CDR3 DNA reads TGTGCCAGCAGCGCCGGACAGGGGGCGCGAGAGACCCAGTACTTC. As protein: CASSAGQGARETQYF.

The V gene is TRBV9, the J gene TRBJ1-3; D is unresolved. V dropped 0 bases and J dropped 1 base, with 11 bases sitting between them. CDR3 length equals 16 residues. Germline-derived CDR1 and CDR2 are SGDLS and YYNGEE. In nucleotides, the CDR3 is TGTGCCAGCAGCGTAGGGGCGAAACCGTCTGGAAACACCATATATTTT. This gives the protein CASSVGAKPSGNTIYF.

CDR3 nucleotides: TGTGCCATCAGCATAACGGGGACAGGGAAGAGATCGAACACCGGGGAGCTGTTTTTT. This gives the protein CAISITGTGKRSNTGELFF. The genes are TRBV10-3 and TRBJ2-2; TRBD1 aligns across 9 bases. V lost 6 bases to trimming and J lost 0 bases; unmatched junction nucleotides: 14. This CDR3 region has 19 residues. Germline CDR1 ENHRY, CDR2 SYGVKD.

V gene TRBV27 combines with J gene TRBJ2-1; 16 nucleotides line up with TRBD2. Germline values: CDR1 MNHEY, CDR2 SMNVEV (reference sequence). Germline trimming cut 5 bases from V and 1 base from J; bases unmatched to any gene: 8. The CDR3 has 19 residues. CDR3 sequence: CASSPGSGLAGGSYNEQFF. The CDR3 DNA reads as TGTGCCAGCAGTCCCGGGTCGGGACTAGCGGGAGGGTCCTACAATGAGCAGTTCTTC.

The chain couples TRBV15 to TRBJ2-7; 8 bases match TRBD2. The V gene end was trimmed by 1 base and the J gene end by 2 bases; junction bases not matched to a gene: 10. CDR3 length equals 17 residues. CDR1 and CDR2 from the germline V gene are LNHNV and YYDKDF (reference sequence). CDR3 residues: CATSRGATTSGTYEQYF. DNA for the CDR3: TGTGCCACCAGCAGAGGGGCAACTACTAGCGGAACCTACGAGCAGTACTTC.

The V gene is TRBV6-5, the J gene TRBJ1-3, with D possibly matching TRBD1 (5 bases). Per germline, CDR1 MNHEY and CDR2 SVGAGI. The CDR3 runs to 15 residues. The germline V and J ends were trimmed by 3 bases and 0 bases, with 9 bases remaining between them. The CDR3 sequence: CASSYDRNSGNTIYF. The CDR3 DNA is TGTGCCAGCAGTTATGACAGAAACTCTGGAAACACCATATATTTT.

This chain links TRBV5-4 with TRBJ2-7; TRBD1 matches 11 bases. This CDR3 contains 14 residues. V lost 4 bases, J lost 3 bases, and 3 bases stayed unmatched. Germline V lookup: CDR1 SGHNT, CDR2 YYREEE (reference sequence). This CDR3 reads CASSAGQGGYEQYF. As DNA, the CDR3 is TGTGCCAGCAGCGCGGGACAGGGGGGCTACGAGCAGTACTTC.

The genes are TRBV5-1 and TRBJ1-2, with D perhaps TRBD1 (6 bases). Germline V gene data show CDR1 as SGHRS and CDR2 as YFSETQ. Trimming pared 2 bases from V and 2 bases from J, leaving 7 bases between. The CDR3 is 13 amino acids. The CDR3 DNA reads as TGCGCCAGCAGCTTTGGACAGAACTATGGCTACACCTTC. Translated, it gives CASSFGQNYGYTF.

This clone was picked up a small number of times. The rearrangement links TRBV28 to TRBJ2-4; 7 bases are shared with TRBD2. CDR1 is MDHEN, CDR2 SYDVKM, per germline. The J segment lost 1 base and the V segment lost 6 bases, leaving 15 bases of the junction unmatched. The CDR3 is 18 amino acids. CDR3 protein: CASSLPSWGGQAKNIQYF. The CDR3 nucleotides read TGTGCCAGCAGCTTACCATCGTGGGGAGGGCAGGCCAAAAACATTCAGTACTTC.

This chain joins TRBV5-1 and TRBJ1-1; a possible D gene is TRBD1 (5 bases). Per germline, CDR1 SGHRS and CDR2 YFSETQ. This CDR3 spans 15 amino acids. Trimming removed 0 bases at V and 3 bases at J, with 12 bases between. The CDR3, as DNA: TGCGCCAGCAGCTTGGGATCAGGGAAGGACACTGAAGCTTTCTTT. Its translation is CASSLGSGKDTEAFF.

J is TRBJ2-7 and V is TRBV7-9; 7 bases map to TRBD1. This CDR3 is built from 12 residues. Germline lookup yields CDR1 SEHNR and CDR2 FQNEAQ (reference sequence). V was pared by 5 bases and J by 5 bases, with 3 bases of the junction left unmatched. The CDR3 loop is CASSRTGDEQYF. CDR3 sequence (DNA): TGTGCCAGCAGCCGAACAGGGGACGAGCAGTACTTC.

The J gene is TRBJ2-3, the V gene TRBV24-1; D perhaps matches TRBD2 (5 bases). This CDR3 region has 17 residues. The germline V gene encodes CDR1 KGHDR and CDR2 SFDVKD. The germline V and J ends were trimmed by 3 bases and 0 bases, with 15 bases remaining between them. CDR3 sequence reads: CATSDPTDGKSTDTQYF. The CDR3 nucleotides read TGTGCCACCAGTGATCCAACGGACGGGAAAAGCACAGATACGCAGTATTTT.

The CDR3 protein is CASSQDGTSGRNEQFF. The CDR3 DNA sequence: TGCGCCAGCAGCCAAGATGGGACTAGCGGGAGGAATGAGCAGTTCTTC. The V call is TRBV4-3, the J call TRBJ2-1, with 15 bases identical to TRBD2. Looked up from germline, CDR1 is LGHNA and CDR2 is YSLEER. The junction had 1 base not matched to a gene; V was cut back by 0 bases and J by 7 bases. The CDR3 spans 16 residues.

This clone is a singleton in its sample. The chain employs TRBV28 and TRBJ1-5; 7 nucleotides match TRBD1. CDR1 and CDR2 (germline): MDHEN, SYDVKM. The V gene end was trimmed by 8 bases and the J gene end by 7 bases; junction bases not matched to a gene: 20. The CDR3 spans 17 residues. In DNA form, the CDR3 reads TGTGCCAGCTTCCCCGGACAGGTGCCGTACATAGGGCAGCCCCAGCATTTT. Its translation: CASFPGQVPYIGQPQHF.

This clone appeared once. V usage is TRBV12-3 or TRBV12-4 and J usage is TRBJ2-7, with 9 bases aligning to TRBD2. After removal of 8 bases from V and 2 bases from J, the junction contained 1 base not matched to a gene. The length of the CDR3 is 12 residues. CDR3: CASAGGPYEQYF. CDR3 in DNA: TGTGCCAGCGCGGGAGGGCCCTACGAGCAGTACTTC.

The V and J genes are TRBV19 and TRBJ2-2, with TRBD1 matching over 12 bases. The germline V gene encodes CDR1 LNHDA and CDR2 SQIVND (reference sequence). The CDR3 spans 15 residues. V trimming: 6 bases; J trimming: 5 bases; junction bases outside the gene matches: 4. CDR3 DNA sequence: TGTGCCAGTAGGGGGACAGGGGGCATTACCGGGGAGCTGTTTTTT. Translation gives CASRGTGGITGELFF.